This T cell receptor (beta chain) comes out of a study of sequential checkpoint blockade in melanoma. Study-wide context: Both treatment sequences were followed by maintenance nivolumab. TCRbeta immunosequencing was performed on DNA from 91 pretreatment melanoma tumor samples. Over 20 patients had matched tumor biopsies before treatment and at week 13 after nivolumab or ipilimumab alone.

Germline V lookup: CDR1 SGHNT, CDR2 YENEEA. With 5 bases removed from V and 5 bases from J, the gap between germline ends came to 18 bases. There are 15 residues in the CDR3. By share of the sample, this clone is medium-sized (0.01 to 0.1%). Its antigen remains unidentified. The method was immunoSEQ multiplex PCR; TCRdb's version includes in-frame clones alone and lacks a portion of them. The sample lists roughly 13,000 clones; under 25% were seen once. The study, taken as a whole, reports: For nivolumab-first patients, baseline tumor clonality was associated with response.

Treatment here: randomized to nivolumab then ipilimumab (arm A) or the reverse (arm B). This specimen was tumor tissue (inferred from file names), taken from a patient given nivolumab and ipilimumab in sequence. This receptor was identified in a human donor with melanoma. The V gene is TRBV11-3, the J gene TRBJ1-1; D is possibly TRBD1 (5 bases). CDR3: CASSRGQGSGTEAFF. The CDR3 coding sequence is TGTGCCAGCAGCAGGGGTCAGGGAAGTGGGACTGAAGCTTTCTTT.